The rows below give T cell receptor beta chains drawn from one sample of a study of Graves' ophthalmopathy and Graves' hyperthyroidism. One entry per CDR3 protein, called by TCRdb with MiXCR from the multiplex PCR reads. The sample contains just over 600,000 distinct CDR3 sequences, 20% to 25% of which appear only once. The sequencing sample was made of peripheral blood. Receptor source: a young woman with stable Graves' hyperthyroidism. Some clones in this sample may be carry-over from other donors' samples. CDR3s include the opening cysteine and the closing phenylalanine or tryptophan. The D gene is left open where the match is weak. Size is omitted from some rows. Given values are once, few, many or a class for expanded clones.

CDR3nt,CDR3aa,d_gene,j_gene,abundance,v_gene
TGTGCCAGCCTGCTTTTTCCGGGACTAGCGGGGCAAGAGACCCAGTACTTC,CASLLFPGLAGQETQYF,TRBD2,TRBJ2-5,many,TRBV12-3/TRBV12-4
TGTGCCACCAGCAGAGGCTCCCGGGGCCAAGAGACCCAGTACTTC,CATSRGSRGQETQYF,-,TRBJ2-5,-,TRBV15
TGTGCCAGCAGAGGGCCAGGCGGAAGCTATGGCTACACCTTC,CASRGPGGSYGYTF,-,TRBJ1-2,once,TRBV12-3/TRBV12-4
TGTGCCAGCAGTTACTCTGGGGGCGTTTCCATCTCTGGGGCCAACGTCCTGACTTTC,CASSYSGGVSISGANVLTF,-,TRBJ2-6,-,TRBV6-2/TRBV6-3
TGCAGTGCCGTCCGAGGACAATTCATCTACGAGCACTACTTC,CSAVRGQFIYEHYF,-,TRBJ2-7,-,TRBV20-1
TGTGCCAGCAGTTTCCTAAGCCAGCGGGGCTACACCTTC,CASSFLSQRGYTF,-,TRBJ1-2,many,TRBV12-3/TRBV12-4
TGTGCCAGCAGTGAAGGAGGAGGGGGCGGCTATGGCTACACCTTC,CASSEGGGGGYGYTF,TRBD1,TRBJ1-2,many,TRBV6-1
TGTGCCAGCAGTTTATCGTTCAGGGGAGATCAGCCCCAGCATTTT,CASSLSFRGDQPQHF,-,TRBJ1-5,few,TRBV27
TGTGCCAGCAGTTTAATGGGCAGGGGGAGGTCTGGGGCCAACGTCCTGACTTTC,CASSLMGRGRSGANVLTF,-,TRBJ2-6,-,TRBV28
TGTGCCAGCAGTGACAACAGGGGGCTCCAGACCCAGTACTTC,CASSDNRGLQTQYF,TRBD1,TRBJ2-5,many,TRBV6-1
TGTGCCAGCATTAAGGCAGCCTACGAGCAGTACTTC,CASIKAAYEQYF,-,TRBJ2-7,many,TRBV6-5
TGTGCCAGTAACAGGGGGGCAACCTACGAGCAGTACTTC,CASNRGATYEQYF,TRBD1,TRBJ2-7,-,TRBV7-8
TGCAGTGCTCGCAAGACTAGCGGGAGGTACGAGCAGTACTTC,CSARKTSGRYEQYF,TRBD2,TRBJ2-7,many,TRBV20-1
TGTGCCTGGACAGGGTACGGCTATGGCTACACCTTC,CAWTGYGYGYTF,-,TRBJ1-2,few,TRBV30
TGTGCCAGCAGCCCGGCGGCGGGATGGTACGAGCAGTACTTC,CASSPAAGWYEQYF,-,TRBJ2-7,many,TRBV27
TGTGCCAGCAGCCAAGATACGGGGACCCAGTACTTC,CASSQDTGTQYF,-,TRBJ2-5,few,TRBV4-2
TGTGCCAGCAGTGAGAGGTTCAGTGAAGCTTTCTTT,CASSERFSEAFF,-,TRBJ1-1,-,TRBV2
TGCGCCAGCAGCTCCGGGACAGGGGGCGGGGGCACTGAAGCTTTCTTT,CASSSGTGGGGTEAFF,TRBD1,TRBJ1-1,many,TRBV5-1
TGTGCCAGCAGTTACTCCCCGGGAGGGCCAGGCGAGCAGTACTTC,CASSYSPGGPGEQYF,TRBD2,TRBJ2-7,many,TRBV6-5
TGTGCCAGCAGTTCCGGGGGCCACACTGAAGCTTTCTTT,CASSSGGHTEAFF,-,TRBJ1-1,many,TRBV28
TGTGCCTGGAGGCCGGGACTAGCGGGCCGTAGAGAGACCCAGTACTTC,CAWRPGLAGRRETQYF,TRBD2,TRBJ2-5,many,TRBV30
TGTGCCAGCAGTCGTGGGACACATTATAGCAATCAGCCCCAGCATTTT,CASSRGTHYSNQPQHF,-,TRBJ1-5,few,TRBV2
TGTGCCAGCAGTGAAGGCAGGCTAGTGCAGTACTTC,CASSEGRLVQYF,-,TRBJ2-7,-,TRBV6-1
TGTGCCAGCAGCGACCCGGTCATACCTGAGACCCAGTACTTC,CASSDPVIPETQYF,-,TRBJ2-5,-,TRBV2
TGTGCCAGTGAGGAAGGGACAGGGGGCACTGAAGCTTTCTTT,CASEEGTGGTEAFF,TRBD1,TRBJ1-1,-,TRBV19
TGTGCCAGCAGTGAAAGGGGTAGAGCTTTCTTT,CASSERGRAFF,-,TRBJ1-1,-,TRBV6-1
TGTGCCATCAGTGAGCAGATAGAGACCCAGTACTTC,CAISEQIETQYF,-,TRBJ2-5,-,TRBV2
TGCGCCAGCAGCCTAGGGACAGGGCCAACCGCCAACTATGGCTACACCTTC,CASSLGTGPTANYGYTF,TRBD1,TRBJ1-2,few,TRBV4-1
TGTGCCAGCAGTTTAGCGGAGACAGTGACCGGGGACACCATATATTTT,CASSLAETVTGDTIYF,-,TRBJ1-3,many,TRBV12-3/TRBV12-4
TGTGCCTGGAGTGCTGGTAGGGGCGCGGGGCCCCACGGGGAGCTGTTTTTT,CAWSAGRGAGPHGELFF,-,TRBJ2-2,few,TRBV30
TGTGCCTGGACCCTAGGAAACATGAACACTGAAGCTTTCTTT,CAWTLGNMNTEAFF,-,TRBJ1-1,few,TRBV30
TGTGCCAGCAGTTCTCATACAGGGAAGTCTGGGGCCAACGTCCTGACTTTC,CASSSHTGKSGANVLTF,-,TRBJ2-6,-,TRBV28
TGCAGTGTCAGAGGGCTAGCGCCCTACGAGCAGTACTTC,CSVRGLAPYEQYF,-,TRBJ2-7,many,TRBV20-1
TGTGCCAGCCAATCCGGGACAGAACTTGCCTATGGCTACACCTTC,CASQSGTELAYGYTF,TRBD1,TRBJ1-2,-,TRBV3-1
TGTGCCAGCAGCCCAGGACTAGCGGATATATCCTACGAGCAGTACTTC,CASSPGLADISYEQYF,TRBD2,TRBJ2-7,many,TRBV5-4
TGTGCCAGCAGCATGGAGGGGGACCAAGCTTTCTTT,CASSMEGDQAFF,-,TRBJ1-1,-,TRBV7-3
TGTGCCAGCAGCTTAGACACCTCTGGGGCCAACGTCCTGACTTTC,CASSLDTSGANVLTF,-,TRBJ2-6,many,TRBV11-2
TGCGCCAGCAGCTTGACCACAGGGGTCCTTGGCTACACCTTC,CASSLTTGVLGYTF,TRBD1,TRBJ1-2,few,TRBV5-1
TGCAGTGCTAGCCGGGACAGGGTCTACTATGGCTACACCTTC,CSASRDRVYYGYTF,TRBD1,TRBJ1-2,-,TRBV20-1
TGTGCCAGTGACCCAGGGGGCGCGACCGGGGAGCTGTTTTTT,CASDPGGATGELFF,TRBD1,TRBJ2-2,-,TRBV9
TGTGCCAGCAGTGTTGGGAGCGGGGGCGAGCAGTACTTC,CASSVGSGGEQYF,TRBD2,TRBJ2-7,few,TRBV25-1
TGCGCCAGCAGCCAGCGGGACTTACAAGAGACCCAGTACTTC,CASSQRDLQETQYF,-,TRBJ2-5,-,TRBV4-1
TGTGCCAGCAGTGAAGCCCACGGCCGAGGGACCCAGTACTTC,CASSEAHGRGTQYF,-,TRBJ2-5,-,TRBV6-1
TGTGCCAGCAGTTTAGCGACAGGGGGCCAAGAGACCCAGTACTTC,CASSLATGGQETQYF,TRBD1,TRBJ2-5,few,TRBV12-3/TRBV12-4
TGCGCCAGCAGCTTGGGGCCCACAGGGATTTCTGAAGCTTTCTTT,CASSLGPTGISEAFF,-,TRBJ1-1,many,TRBV5-1
TGTGCCCCCCTCGCGGCCACAGATACGCAGTATTTT,CAPLAATDTQYF,-,TRBJ2-3,-,TRBV6-2/TRBV6-3
TGTGCCAGCAGCATCAAACTAGCGGGAAGTCTCTACGAGCAGTACTTC,CASSIKLAGSLYEQYF,TRBD2,TRBJ2-7,many,TRBV7-2
TGTGCCAGCAGTTTCCGGACAGGGTCGGGTGAGCAGTACTTC,CASSFRTGSGEQYF,TRBD1,TRBJ2-7,-,TRBV12-3/TRBV12-4